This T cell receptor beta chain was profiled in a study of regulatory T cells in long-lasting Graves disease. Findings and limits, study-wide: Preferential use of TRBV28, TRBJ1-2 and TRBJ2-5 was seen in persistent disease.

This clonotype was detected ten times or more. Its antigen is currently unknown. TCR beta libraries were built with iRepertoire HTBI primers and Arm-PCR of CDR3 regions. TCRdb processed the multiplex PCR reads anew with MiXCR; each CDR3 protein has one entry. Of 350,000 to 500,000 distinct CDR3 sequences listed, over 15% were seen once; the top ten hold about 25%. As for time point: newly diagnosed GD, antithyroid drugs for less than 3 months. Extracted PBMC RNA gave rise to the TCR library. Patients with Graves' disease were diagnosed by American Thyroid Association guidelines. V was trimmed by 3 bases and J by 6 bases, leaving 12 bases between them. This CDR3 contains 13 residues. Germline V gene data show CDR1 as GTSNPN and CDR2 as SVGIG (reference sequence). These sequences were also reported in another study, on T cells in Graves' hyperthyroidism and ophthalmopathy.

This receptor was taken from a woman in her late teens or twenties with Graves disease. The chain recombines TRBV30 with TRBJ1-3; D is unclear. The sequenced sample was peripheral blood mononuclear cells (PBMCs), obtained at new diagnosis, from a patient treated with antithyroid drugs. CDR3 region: CAWSPEGPNTIYF. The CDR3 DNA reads TGTGCCTGGAGCCCCGAAGGCCCAAACACCATATATTTT.